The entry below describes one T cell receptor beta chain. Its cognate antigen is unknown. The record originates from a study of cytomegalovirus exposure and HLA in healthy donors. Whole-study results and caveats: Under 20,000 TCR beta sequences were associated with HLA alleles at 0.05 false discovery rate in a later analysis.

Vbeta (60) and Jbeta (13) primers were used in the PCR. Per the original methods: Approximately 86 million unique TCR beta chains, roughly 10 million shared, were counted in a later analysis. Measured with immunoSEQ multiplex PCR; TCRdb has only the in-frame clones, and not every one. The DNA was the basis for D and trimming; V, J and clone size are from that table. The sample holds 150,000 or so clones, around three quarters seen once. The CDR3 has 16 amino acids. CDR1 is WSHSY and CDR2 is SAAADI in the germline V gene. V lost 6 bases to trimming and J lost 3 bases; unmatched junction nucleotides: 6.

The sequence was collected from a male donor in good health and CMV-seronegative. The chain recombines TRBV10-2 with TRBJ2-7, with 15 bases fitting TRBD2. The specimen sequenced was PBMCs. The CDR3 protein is CASSTGLAGGLYEQYF. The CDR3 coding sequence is TGCGCCAGCAGCACGGGACTAGCGGGGGGCCTCTACGAGCAGTACTTC.